The 19 T cell receptor beta chains presented below share a single source sample, sequenced in a study of T cell changes during pregnancy in multiple sclerosis. Repertoires were generated with immunoSEQ multiplex PCR, while TCRdb's copy carries only in-frame clones and drops some. The top ten hold around 0.9% of the sample, which has just under 70,000 clones, 91% seen once. This specimen was peripheral blood, taken in the second trimester of pregnancy. These receptor sequences come from a female donor with multiple sclerosis, enrolled in a pregnancy study.

The CDR3 here is CASSPGAGTTYEQYF. The DNA for the CDR3 is TGTGCCAGCAGCCCCGGCGCCGGGACTACCTACGAGCAGTACTTC. This chain connects TRBV11-2 to TRBJ2-7; the match to TRBD2 covers 7 bases. Germline lookup yields CDR1 SGHAT and CDR2 FQNNGV. V shed 5 bases and J 2 bases; nucleotides not matched to a gene: 9. The CDR3 has 15 amino acids.

The J gene is TRBJ1-1, the V gene TRBV7-2, with a tentative D call TRBD1 (5 bases). Per the germline V gene, CDR1 is SGHTA and CDR2 is FQGNSA. V lost 3 bases, J lost 1 base, and 6 bases lay in between. CDR3 length: 13 residues. Here the CDR3 reads CASSFGGNTEAFF. In DNA, the CDR3 is TGTGCCAGCAGCTTCGGGGGGAACACTGAAGCTTTCTTT. Complete variable domain (other parts from reference TRBV7-2 and TRBJ1-1): GAGVSQSPSNKVTEKGKDVELRCDPISGHTALYWYRQSLGQGLEFLIYFQGNSAPDKSGLPSDRFSAERTGGSVSTLTIQRTQQEDSAVYLCASSFGGNTEAFFGQGTRLTVV.

J is TRBJ2-7 and V is TRBV9; TRBD1 aligns across 7 bases. This CDR3 is built from 14 residues. J gave up 2 bases and V 3 bases, and 5 bases lay outside the gene matches. Germline values: CDR1 SGDLS, CDR2 YYNGEE. The CDR3 protein is CASSEQGLPYEQYF. CDR3 coding DNA: TGTGCCAGCAGCGAACAGGGGTTACCCTACGAGCAGTACTTC.

The rearrangement uses TRBV7-2 and TRBJ2-3, with 14 bases matching TRBD2. Germline V CDR1 and CDR2: SGHTA, FQGNSA. The CDR3 consists of 19 residues. Trimming removed 5 bases from V and 0 bases from J; junction bases left unmatched: 10. CDR3 bases: TGTGCCAGCAGCGGGGCCGGGACTAGCGGGGGCCATAGCACAGATACGCAGTATTTT. Protein product: CASSGAGTSGGHSTDTQYF.

The V and J genes are TRBV28 and TRBJ1-5; D is uncertain. Trimming shortened V by 5 bases and J by 5 bases, and 13 bases separated the two germline ends. Germline loops: CDR1 MDHEN, CDR2 SYDVKM. The length of the CDR3 is 14 residues. Here the CDR3 reads CASSLPRFDQPQHF. Here the CDR3 DNA reads TGTGCCAGCAGTCTTCCCCGGTTCGATCAGCCCCAGCATTTT.

V usage is TRBV5-5 and J usage is TRBJ1-1; 7 bases match TRBD1. CDR1 SGHKS and CDR2 YYEKEE come from the germline V gene (reference sequence). J was trimmed by 4 bases and V by 5 bases; bases with no gene match: 8. The CDR3 has 14 residues. The CDR3 here is CASSYADRVTEAFF. Here the CDR3 DNA reads TGTGCCAGCAGTTACGCAGACAGGGTCACTGAAGCTTTCTTT.

The chain links TRBV7-2 to TRBJ2-7, with D possibly being TRBD1 (5 bases). Per germline, CDR1 SGHTA and CDR2 FQGNSA. The CDR3 has 14 residues. The germline V and J ends were trimmed by 1 base and 3 bases, with 10 bases remaining between them. CDR3 protein: CASSLGQTYYEQYF. CDR3 bases: TGTGCCAGCAGCTTAGGACAGACTTACTACGAGCAGTACTTC.

The rearrangement uses TRBV4-3 and TRBJ2-3; TRBD2 agrees at 10 bases. The junction had 3 bases not matched to a gene; V was cut back by 3 bases and J by 3 bases. CDR3 length equals 15 residues. In germline, CDR1 is LGHNA, CDR2 YSLEER. The CDR3 region has the DNA TGCGCCAGCAGCCAGGTAGCGGGGGGAACAGATACGCAGTATTTT. It specifies CASSQVAGGTDTQYF.

J is TRBJ2-3 and V is TRBV7-2; 7 nucleotides align to TRBD1. The CDR3 runs to 14 residues. J lost 6 bases, V lost 2 bases, and 5 bases had no gene match. CDR1 is SGHTA and CDR2 is FQGNSA in the germline V gene. As DNA, the CDR3 is TGTGCCAGCAGCTTACGAGGGGGCTTGGATACGCAGTATTTT. It yields the protein CASSLRGGLDTQYF.

CDR3: CASSQDLPGLTEQYF. In DNA form, the CDR3 reads TGTGCCAGCAGCCAAGATCTGCCGGGGTTGACCGAGCAGTACTTC. The chain joins TRBV14 to TRBJ2-7, with D perhaps TRBD2 (5 bases). Per the germline V gene, CDR1 is SGHDN and CDR2 is FVKESK. The CDR3 runs to 15 residues. V was pared by 0 bases and J by 6 bases, with 15 bases between. Together with reference TRBV14 and TRBJ2-7, the CDR3 gives the full variable domain: EAGVTQFPSHSVIEKGQTVTLRCDPISGHDNLYWYRRVMGKEIKFLLHFVKESKQDESGMPNNRFLAERTGGTYSTLKVQPAELEDSGVYFCASSQDLPGLTEQYFGPGTRLTVT.

The chain employs TRBV29-1 and TRBJ1-1; D is unresolved. This CDR3 is built from 13 residues. With 3 bases removed from V and 0 bases from J, the gap between germline ends came to 8 bases. Germline CDR1 SQVTM, CDR2 ANQGSEA. The CDR3 sequence: CSVERGLNTEAFF. CDR3 nucleotide sequence: TGCAGCGTTGAGCGAGGGTTGAACACTGAAGCTTTCTTT.

This clone was picked up one time. The chain combines TRBV29-1 with TRBJ2-5; perhaps TRBD1 as D (5 bases). The V gene lost 7 bases and the J gene lost 4 bases, with 16 bases spanning the gap. Per the germline V gene, CDR1 is SQVTM and CDR2 is ANQGSEA. CDR3 length: 13 residues. CDR3 region: CSAPGSLRETQYF. The CDR3 DNA is TGCAGCGCCCCAGGGTCGCTCCGAGAGACCCAGTACTTC.

The rearrangement joins TRBV7-2 to TRBJ2-7; D is ambiguous. Trimming removed 3 bases at V and 7 bases at J, with 19 bases between. Germline V gene lookup returns CDR1 SGHTA and CDR2 FQGNSA. The CDR3 has 15 amino acids. CDR3 bases: TGTGCCAGCAGCTTGAGCCCCGTCCTTACCTCGGAGCAGTACTTC. Translating gives CASSLSPVLTSEQYF.

The chain carries TRBV19 and TRBJ1-2; 10 positions agree with TRBD1. The ends lost 7 bases at V and 6 bases at J; junction bases unmatched: 11. This CDR3 is 15 amino acids long. CDR1 LNHDA and CDR2 SQIVND come from the germline V gene (reference sequence). The DNA of the CDR3 is TGTGCCAGTACTGTCCGGGACAGGGGTCAGCATGGCTACACCTTC. Amino acids: CASTVRDRGQHGYTF. Using reference TRBV19 and TRBJ1-2 for the parts outside the CDR3, the full variable domain is DGGITQSPKYLFRKEGQNVTLSCEQNLNHDAMYWYRQDPGQGLRLIYYSQIVNDFQKGDIAEGYSVSREKKESFPLTVTSAQKNPTAFYLCASTVRDRGQHGYTFGSGTRLTVV.

The CDR3 region has the DNA TGTGCCAGCTCACCCGACAGGGGGGTCCAGCCCCAGCATTTT. The encoded protein is CASSPDRGVQPQHF. The V call is TRBV18, the J call TRBJ1-5, with TRBD1 matching over 9 bases. Germline trimming cut 3 bases from V and 7 bases from J; bases unmatched to any gene: 4. This CDR3 has 14 residues. CDR1 and CDR2 (germline): KGHSH, LQKENI.

This sequence joins TRBV5-1 and TRBJ2-7, with 8 positions matching TRBD1. Germline V gives CDR1 SGHRS, CDR2 YFSETQ. The J segment lost 4 bases and the V segment lost 4 bases, leaving 10 bases of the junction unmatched. The CDR3 length is 15 residues. The CDR3 nucleotides read TGCGCCAGCAGCCCTGGGACACAGGGGGTTTACGAGCAGTACTTC. This encodes CASSPGTQGVYEQYF.

The chain has TRBV19 and TRBJ1-2; 12 bases align to TRBD1. The CDR3 is 17 residues long. The germline V gene has CDR1 LNHDA and CDR2 SQIVND (reference sequence). Germline trimming cut 6 bases from V and 2 bases from J; bases unmatched to any gene: 10. This CDR3 reads CASRPVSGQGANYGYTF. CDR3 DNA sequence: TGTGCCAGTAGACCAGTTTCGGGACAGGGGGCGAACTATGGCTACACCTTC.

The chain has TRBV7-8 and TRBJ2-2; 10 bases align to TRBD2. Trimming at V came to 5 bases and at J to 4 bases, leaving 7 bases not matched to a gene. The CDR3 is 16 residues long. In germline, CDR1 is SGHVS, CDR2 FQNEAQ. Here the CDR3 DNA reads TGTGCCAGCAGCAGGACTAGCGGACGGCCCACCGGGGAGCTGTTTTTT. Its protein product is CASSRTSGRPTGELFF.

The chain links TRBV19 to TRBJ1-1; TRBD1 matches 8 bases. V trimming: 8 bases; J trimming: 5 bases; junction bases outside the gene matches: 10. The CDR3 is 14 amino acids. Germline V gene data show CDR1 as LNHDA and CDR2 as SQIVND (reference sequence). CDR3 loop: CASSPQGARTEAFF. In nucleotides, the CDR3 is TGTGCCAGTTCCCCCCAGGGGGCGCGTACTGAAGCTTTCTTT.